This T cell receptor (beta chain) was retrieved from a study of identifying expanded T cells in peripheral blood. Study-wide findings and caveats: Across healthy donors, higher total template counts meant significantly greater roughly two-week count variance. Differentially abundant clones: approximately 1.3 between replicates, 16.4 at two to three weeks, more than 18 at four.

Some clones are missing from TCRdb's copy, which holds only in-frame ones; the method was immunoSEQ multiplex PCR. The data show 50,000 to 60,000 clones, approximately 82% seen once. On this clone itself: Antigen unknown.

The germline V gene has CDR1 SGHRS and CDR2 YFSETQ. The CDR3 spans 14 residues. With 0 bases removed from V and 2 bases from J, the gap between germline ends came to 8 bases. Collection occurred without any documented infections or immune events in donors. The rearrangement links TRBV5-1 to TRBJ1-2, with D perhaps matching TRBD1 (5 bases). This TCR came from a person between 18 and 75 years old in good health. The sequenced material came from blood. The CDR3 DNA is TGCGCCAGCAGCTTGGCCGGGACCAACTATGGCTACACCTTC. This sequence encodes CASSLAGTNYGYTF.